Listed below are T cell receptor beta chains from one sample, sequenced in a study of response to subunit inactivated influenza vaccine. MiXCR, applied by TCRdb to the RT-PCR reads, yields one record per CDR3 protein. Of around 850,000 distinct CDR3 sequences in the sample, 18% were seen once. Here the sequenced sample was PBMCs from blood, taken 5 to 6 days after vaccination. These receptors were taken from a man aged 50 to 60 who received an inactivated influenza vaccine. Each CDR3 is given with its conserved first and last residue. The D gene is left open where the match is weak. Not every row has a clone size; where given, it reads once, few, many or a size class.

V: TRBV28; D: -; size: -; J: TRBJ2-3; CDR3: CASSYGGVSTDTQYF; DNA: TGTGCCAGCAGTTACGGCGGGGTTAGCACAGATACGCAGTATTTT
V: TRBV20-1; D: TRBD2; size: -; J: TRBJ2-3; CDR3: CSATDPLGGNTDTQYF; DNA: TGCAGTGCTACCGATCCTTTGGGGGGGAACACAGATACGCAGTATTTT
V: TRBV7-2; D: TRBD2; size: -; J: TRBJ2-7; CDR3: CASSLLAGESYEQYF; DNA: TGTGCCAGCAGCTTACTAGCGGGAGAATCCTACGAGCAGTACTTC
V: TRBV24-1; D: -; size: -; J: TRBJ2-7; CDR3: CATGELYEQYF; DNA: TGTGCCACCGGGGAGCTCTACGAGCAGTACTTC
V: TRBV30; D: -; size: -; J: TRBJ2-1; CDR3: CAWNTGGTQFF; DNA: TGTGCCTGGAATACCGGCGGTACGCAGTTCTTC
V: TRBV5-1; D: -; size: few; J: TRBJ1-6; CDR3: CASSLSTNNSPLHF; DNA: TGCGCCAGCAGCTTGTCTACGAATAATTCACCCCTCCACTTT
V: TRBV5-1; D: -; size: few; J: TRBJ2-3; CDR3: CASSLRRSDTQYF; DNA: TGCGCCAGCAGCTTGAGGCGATCAGATACGCAGTATTTT
V: TRBV7-2; D: TRBD1; size: few; J: TRBJ2-7; CDR3: CASSPQGSAYEQYF; DNA: TGTGCCAGCAGCCCACAGGGGTCCGCCTACGAGCAGTACTTC
V: TRBV29-1; D: -; size: -; J: TRBJ2-5; CDR3: CSVAVTGQETHCF; DNA: TGCAGCGTTGCTGTTACAGGTCAAGAGACCCACTGCTTC
V: TRBV30; D: -; size: -; J: TRBJ1-2; CDR3: CAWSDQPKGSPHDTF; DNA: TGTGCCTGGAGTGACCAACCGAAGGGTTCGCCACACGACACCTTC
V: TRBV10-3; D: -; size: few; J: TRBJ2-6; CDR3: CAIGRAGGANVLTF; DNA: TGTGCCATCGGGCGGGCAGGAGGGGCCAACGTCCTGACTTTC
V: TRBV29-1; D: TRBD2; size: -; J: TRBJ2-1; CDR3: CSVEGTSLSNEQFF; DNA: TGCAGCGTTGAGGGGACTAGTTTATCCAATGAGCAGTTCTTC
V: TRBV3-1; D: TRBD2; size: -; J: TRBJ2-3; CDR3: CASSQAAGGPPDTQYF; DNA: TGTGCCAGCAGCCAAGCAGCGGGGGGACCCCCGGATACGCAGTATTTT
V: TRBV6-4; D: -; size: -; J: TRBJ2-2; CDR3: CASSDPTGLFSNTGELFF; DNA: TGTGCCAGCAGTGACCCGACAGGACTATTTTCGAACACCGGGGAGCTGTTTTTT
V: TRBV28; D: TRBD1; size: few; J: TRBJ1-1; CDR3: CATAPERGQYAEAFF; DNA: TGTGCCACCGCCCCCGAAAGGGGGCAATATGCTGAAGCTTTCTTT
V: TRBV11-2; D: -; size: -; J: TRBJ2-7; CDR3: CASTRQAPYEQYF; DNA: TGTGCCAGCACACGACAGGCCCCCTACGAGCAGTACTTC
V: TRBV4-1; D: TRBD1; size: many; J: TRBJ2-1; CDR3: CASSQGRDRGHNEQFF; DNA: TGCGCCAGCAGCCAGGGCCGGGACAGGGGACACAATGAGCAGTTCTTC
V: TRBV7-9; D: TRBD2; size: -; J: TRBJ2-1; CDR3: CAGGTSGPNEQFF; DNA: TGTGCCGGAGGGACTAGCGGTCCCAATGAGCAGTTCTTC
V: TRBV6-1; D: TRBD1; size: few; J: TRBJ2-7; CDR3: CARDRVEEGYEQYF; DNA: TGTGCCAGGGACAGGGTAGAAGAAGGTTACGAGCAGTACTTC
V: TRBV9; D: TRBD2; size: once; J: TRBJ2-1; CDR3: CASSAGLAGDYNEQFF; DNA: TGTGCCAGCAGCGCGGGACTAGCGGGAGACTACAATGAGCAGTTCTTC
V: TRBV5-6; D: TRBD2; size: few; J: TRBJ2-3; CDR3: CASSLALAGGPVSDTQYF; DNA: TGTGCCAGCAGCTTGGCGCTAGCGGGGGGGCCAGTCTCCGATACGCAGTATTTT
V: TRBV10-3; D: TRBD2; size: few; J: TRBJ2-1; CDR3: CAIALAGDRYNEQFF; DNA: TGTGCCATCGCCCTGGCGGGGGACCGCTACAATGAGCAGTTCTTC
V: TRBV20-1; D: TRBD1; size: -; J: TRBJ2-4; CDR3: CSAADRADIQYF; DNA: TGCAGTGCTGCGGACAGGGCAGACATTCAGTACTTC
V: TRBV12-3/TRBV12-4; D: -; size: few; J: TRBJ1-4; CDR3: CASSLYEKLFF; DNA: TGTGCCAGCAGTTTATATGAAAAACTGTTTTTT
V: TRBV5-5; D: -; size: -; J: TRBJ2-4; CDR3: CASSRQDSGPIKNIQYF; DNA: TGTGCCAGCAGCCGCCAAGACAGCGGGCCTATCAAAAACATTCAGTACTTC
V: TRBV7-3; D: TRBD2; size: few; J: TRBJ2-1; CDR3: CASSLTTGRYAPNEQFF; DNA: TGTGCCAGCAGCTTAACGACCGGGAGGTACGCCCCCAATGAGCAGTTCTTC
V: TRBV20-1; D: -; size: -; J: TRBJ2-7; CDR3: CSARDNRYEQYF; DNA: TGCAGTGCTAGAGATAACCGGTACGAGCAGTACTTC
V: TRBV9; D: TRBD2; size: many; J: TRBJ2-1; CDR3: CASTPGRLSYNEQFF; DNA: TGTGCCAGCACACCCGGGAGGCTCTCCTACAATGAGCAGTTCTTC
V: TRBV12-3/TRBV12-4; D: -; size: few; J: TRBJ2-3; CDR3: CASSFGHRRTDTQYF; DNA: TGTGCCAGCAGTTTCGGTCATAGAAGGACAGATACGCAGTATTTT
V: TRBV27; D: TRBD1; size: few; J: TRBJ2-1; CDR3: CASSNAGGPYYNEQFF; DNA: TGTGCCAGCAGTAACGCAGGGGGTCCCTACTACAATGAGCAGTTCTTC
V: TRBV9; D: TRBD2; size: -; J: TRBJ2-1; CDR3: CASSVGGGGNNEQFF; DNA: TGTGCCAGCAGCGTAGGTGGGGGGGGGAACAATGAGCAGTTCTTC
V: TRBV28; D: -; size: few; J: TRBJ1-5; CDR3: CASSWRGSGNQPQHF; DNA: TGTGCCAGCAGTTGGCGGGGTTCAGGCAATCAGCCCCAGCATTTT
V: TRBV7-9; D: -; size: many; J: TRBJ1-2; CDR3: CASSLLTDNYGYTF; DNA: TGTGCCAGCAGCTTGCTGACGGATAACTATGGCTACACCTTC
V: TRBV7-8; D: TRBD1; size: -; J: TRBJ2-3; CDR3: CASSYPGTGADTQYF; DNA: TGTGCCAGCAGCTACCCCGGGACAGGGGCCGATACGCAGTATTTT
V: TRBV15; D: -; size: -; J: TRBJ2-3; CDR3: CATSRDSGSDTQYF; DNA: TGTGCCACCAGCAGAGATAGTGGTTCAGATACGCAGTATTTT
V: TRBV12-3/TRBV12-4; D: -; size: -; J: TRBJ1-2; CDR3: CASQENYGYTF; DNA: TGTGCCAGTCAGGAAAACTATGGCTACACCTTC
V: TRBV25-1; D: TRBD1; size: once; J: TRBJ2-2; CDR3: CASMDRTNTGELFF; DNA: TGTGCCAGCATGGACAGGACCAACACCGGGGAGCTGTTTTTT
V: TRBV5-1; D: TRBD1; size: few; J: TRBJ2-7; CDR3: CASSYWTGGEQYF; DNA: TGCGCCAGCAGCTATTGGACAGGGGGCGAGCAGTACTTC
V: TRBV5-6; D: -; size: -; J: TRBJ2-3; CDR3: CASSAFDSFTQYF; DNA: TGTGCCAGCAGCGCGTTCGACTCTTTTACGCAGTATTTT
V: TRBV5-1; D: TRBD2; size: few; J: TRBJ2-7; CDR3: CASSFGTSGDEQYF; DNA: TGCGCCAGCAGCTTCGGGACTAGCGGGGACGAGCAGTACTTC
V: TRBV20-1; D: -; size: -; J: TRBJ1-2; CDR3: CSASNQGFQNYGYTF; DNA: TGCAGTGCGTCCAATCAGGGGTTTCAAAACTATGGCTACACCTTC
V: TRBV28; D: TRBD1; size: -; J: TRBJ1-1; CDR3: CASSNRGRRNTEAFF; DNA: TGTGCCAGCAGTAACAGGGGGCGTCGGAACACTGAAGCTTTCTTT
V: TRBV25-1; D: -; size: few; J: TRBJ1-2; CDR3: CASSVNLDSYGYTF; DNA: TGTGCCAGCAGCGTGAATTTGGACAGCTATGGCTACACCTTC
V: TRBV7-2; D: -; size: -; J: TRBJ2-2; CDR3: CASSSNEAGELFF; DNA: TGTGCCAGCAGCTCGAACGAAGCCGGGGAGCTGTTTTTT
V: TRBV2; D: TRBD1; size: -; J: TRBJ2-7; CDR3: CASKTGRSYEQYF; DNA: TGTGCCAGTAAGACAGGGAGAAGCTACGAGCAGTACTTC
V: TRBV12-3/TRBV12-4; D: -; size: few; J: TRBJ2-7; CDR3: CASSWDQTGRVSYEQYF; DNA: TGTGCCAGCAGTTGGGACCAGACAGGGAGGGTCTCCTACGAGCAGTACTTC
V: TRBV7-3; D: -; size: few; J: TRBJ2-1; CDR3: CASSLTGDRKYNEQFF; DNA: TGTGCCAGCAGCTTAACTGGAGACAGAAAATACAATGAGCAGTTCTTC
V: TRBV7-3; D: -; size: -; J: TRBJ2-7; CDR3: CASSLTPSQTYEQYF; DNA: TGTGCCAGCAGCTTAACACCGAGTCAGACCTACGAGCAGTACTTC
V: TRBV6-2/TRBV6-3; D: -; size: -; J: TRBJ2-3; CDR3: CASSYSGLGADTQYF; DNA: TGTGCCAGCAGTTACTCTGGCCTGGGGGCAGATACGCAGTATTTT
V: TRBV5-1; D: -; size: -; J: TRBJ2-3; CDR3: CASSPPLGTDTQYF; DNA: TGCGCCAGCAGCCCACCCCTAGGCACAGATACGCAGTATTTT
V: TRBV24-1; D: -; size: -; J: TRBJ2-1; CDR3: CATSEGDRNEQFF; DNA: TGTGCCACCAGTGAGGGGGATCGAAATGAGCAGTTCTTC